The 28 T cell receptor beta chains given below trace back to one sample, sequenced in a study of cytomegalovirus exposure and HLA in healthy donors. Clones were sequenced by immunoSEQ multiplex PCR, and TCRdb holds only the in-frame ones, with some missing. Counted here are fewer than 250,000 clones, about nine tenths occurring once; the ten biggest clones make up more than 1.5%. Sequencing input: PBMCs. All receptors come from a woman under 30 in good health and CMV-seropositive.

The chain recombines TRBV19 with TRBJ1-5; 7 nucleotides match TRBD1. Germline CDR1 and CDR2: LNHDA and SQIVND (reference sequence). This CDR3 has 14 residues. The J segment lost 1 base and the V segment lost 6 bases, leaving 3 bases of the junction unmatched. The CDR3 protein is CASRTGLSNQPQHF. The CDR3 DNA sequence: TGTGCCAGTAGGACAGGGCTCAGCAATCAGCCCCAGCATTTT.

V usage is TRBV7-2 and J usage is TRBJ2-7, with TRBD2 as a possible D gene (5 bases). The CDR3 runs 14 residues. Trimming left V 1 base short and J 9 bases short, with 16 bases between. Looked up from germline, CDR1 is SGHTA and CDR2 is FQGNSA. The CDR3, as DNA: TGTGCCAGCAGCTTAGTGGCTAGCAGCCACGCGCAGTACTTC. Translation gives CASSLVASSHAQYF.

The chain recombines TRBV19 with TRBJ1-1, with 8 bases identical to TRBD1. Per germline, CDR1 LNHDA and CDR2 SQIVND (reference sequence). V lost 7 bases, J lost 5 bases, and 6 bases stayed unmatched. This CDR3 is 13 amino acids long. CDR3 nucleotides: TGTGCCAGTATCAGGGGGCTGGGGACTGAAGCTTTCTTT. Translating it yields CASIRGLGTEAFF.

This rearrangement joins TRBV5-1 to TRBJ1-1; D gene uncertain. Trimming took 0 bases from V and 4 from J, leaving 13 bases between them. Germline assignment: CDR1 SGHRS and CDR2 YFSETQ. There are 15 residues in the CDR3. CDR3 protein: CASSLDQATSTEAFF. In DNA, the CDR3 is TGCGCCAGCAGCTTGGATCAGGCGACGAGCACTGAAGCTTTCTTT. The full variable domain, completed using reference TRBV5-1 and TRBJ1-1, is KAGVTQTPRYLIKTRGQQVTLSCSPISGHRSVSWYQQTPGQGLQFLFEYFSETQRNKGNFPGRFSGRQFSNSRSEMNVSTLELGDSALYLCASSLDQATSTEAFFGQGTRLTVV.

The chain uses TRBV5-1 and TRBJ2-1, with TRBD2 identical over 13 bases. V shed 0 bases, J shed 5 bases, and the junction held 2 bases outside the gene matches. The germline V gene has CDR1 SGHRS and CDR2 YFSETQ. This CDR3 spans 16 amino acids. CDR3 DNA sequence: TGCGCCAGCAGCTTGGTGGGGACTAGCGGGAACAATGAGCAGTTCTTC. As protein: CASSLVGTSGNNEQFF.

The V gene is TRBV4-1, the J gene TRBJ2-1; 13 positions match TRBD2. Germline V gene sequence: CDR1 MGHRA, CDR2 YSYEKL. J lost 8 bases, V lost 0 bases, and 4 bases had no gene match. This CDR3 is 16 amino acids long. CDR3 sequence reads: CASSQDMGTSGDEQFF. The DNA of the CDR3 is TGCGCCAGCAGCCAAGACATGGGGACTAGCGGGGATGAGCAGTTCTTC.

The chain has TRBV30 and TRBJ2-3, with D possibly being TRBD2 (6 bases). The CDR3 loop spans 15 amino acids. Germline V gene lookup returns CDR1 GTSNPN and CDR2 SVGIG (reference sequence). Trimming removed 3 bases from V and 0 bases from J, with 13 bases in between. The CDR3 coding sequence is TGTGCCTGGAGGGCGGGGACGTACAGCACAGATACGCAGTATTTT. It translates to CAWRAGTYSTDTQYF.

V usage is TRBV5-1 and J usage is TRBJ2-1; TRBD2 matches at 9 bases. Germline CDR1 and CDR2: SGHRS and YFSETQ. CDR3 size: 16 residues. V lost 3 bases and J lost 10; bases outside the gene matches: 14. CDR3 region: CASSSAGTSRPSEQFF. The CDR3 DNA is TGCGCCAGCAGCTCTGCCGGGACTAGCAGACCCTCGGAGCAGTTCTTC.

The rearrangement links TRBV25-1 to TRBJ1-2; no firm D call. This CDR3 region has 15 residues. Deletions cut 1 base from V and 8 bases from J, with 17 bases between. CDR1 and CDR2 (germline): MGHDK, SYGVNS. The CDR3 DNA sequence: TGTGCCAGCAGTGAATTTGAGGGAATGGCTAAGGGCTACACCTTC. Translating gives CASSEFEGMAKGYTF.

The CDR3 region is CASSGPGSYKNIQYF. The CDR3 DNA is TGTGCCAGCAGCGGGCCGGGATCGTATAAAAACATTCAGTACTTC. The rearrangement joins TRBV9 to TRBJ2-4; a possible D gene is TRBD2 (5 bases). The CDR3 has 15 amino acids. Germline V lookup: CDR1 SGDLS, CDR2 YYNGEE. The V and J ends lost 3 bases and 4 bases respectively, with 14 bases between them.

The chain recombines TRBV14 with TRBJ1-1; the D is unclear. V was shortened by 2 bases and J by 2 bases, with 9 bases between the two germline ends. The V gene's germline CDR1 is SGHDN and CDR2 FVKESK. This CDR3 contains 14 residues. The CDR3 DNA reads TGTGCCAGCAGCCAAAGCTTCCCTAACACTGAAGCTTTCTTT. Amino acids: CASSQSFPNTEAFF.

The chain recombines TRBV27 with TRBJ1-1, with 8 bases that match TRBD1. The CDR3 runs to 14 residues. With V trimmed by 3 bases and J by 4 bases, 4 bases remained unmatched. CDR1 MNHEY and CDR2 SMNVEV come from the germline V gene (reference sequence). The CDR3 loop is CASSFNTGGTEAFF. The CDR3 DNA is TGTGCCAGCAGTTTCAACACAGGGGGCACTGAAGCTTTCTTT.

The rearrangement joins TRBV5-1 to TRBJ1-2; 11 bases are a match to TRBD1. CDR1 and CDR2 from the germline V gene are SGHRS and YFSETQ. V was pared by 4 bases and J by 4 bases, with 12 bases of the junction left unmatched. CDR3 length equals 17 residues. The CDR3 region is CASSIPRTGGGSYGYTF. In DNA, the CDR3 is TGCGCCAGCAGCATCCCTCGGACAGGGGGCGGGAGCTATGGCTACACCTTC.

V gene TRBV5-1 combines with J gene TRBJ2-5; weak D call: TRBD1 (7 bases). The V end lost 0 bases, the J end lost 5 bases, and 14 bases lay between the germline ends. In germline, CDR1 is SGHRS, CDR2 YFSETQ. The CDR3 contains 15 residues. The CDR3 nucleotides are TGCGCCAGCAGCTTGGTCAGGGGGGAGGTCGAGACCCAGTACTTC. Translation: CASSLVRGEVETQYF.

CDR3 coding DNA: TGTGCCAGCAGCTTGAGGGTGGACAGGGGGCCTTGGGACAATGAGCAGTTCTTC. As protein: CASSLRVDRGPWDNEQFF. The chain has TRBV5-6 and TRBJ2-1; 11 bases fit TRBD1. Trimming removed 1 base from V and 5 bases from J; junction bases left unmatched: 11. CDR3 length: 18 residues. The germline V gene encodes CDR1 SGHDT and CDR2 YYEEEE.

This chain links TRBV4-1 with TRBJ2-1; 11 nucleotides align to TRBD1. With V trimmed by 1 base and J by 10 bases, 9 bases remained unmatched. The CDR3 spans 16 residues. The germline gives CDR1 MGHRA, CDR2 YSYEKL. CDR3 DNA sequence: TGCGCCAGCAGCCAAGGAATCGGACAGGGGGCAAGGGAGCAGTTCTTC. Its translation: CASSQGIGQGAREQFF.

This chain uses TRBV27 with TRBJ1-4; D is uncertain. V was clipped by 5 bases and J by 3 bases, with 10 bases between them. Germline V gives CDR1 MNHEY, CDR2 SMNVEV (reference sequence). The CDR3 consists of 14 residues. The CDR3 region is CASSGQSSNEKLFF. For the CDR3, the DNA is TGTGCCAGCAGTGGTCAGTCGTCTAATGAAAAACTGTTTTTT.

The rearrangement uses TRBV27 and TRBJ2-7, with D perhaps TRBD2 (6 bases). The CDR3 is 14 residues long. Germline CDR1 and CDR2: MNHEY and SMNVEV (reference sequence). V shed 4 bases and J shed 6 bases, with 16 bases lying between them. The CDR3 here is CASSYRGGNGEQYF. DNA for the CDR3: TGTGCCAGCAGTTATAGGGGCGGGAACGGCGAGCAGTACTTC.

This rearrangement joins TRBV9 to TRBJ2-7; TRBD2 matches at 11 bases. V lost 0 bases, J lost 0 bases, and 2 bases stayed unmatched. Looked up from germline, CDR1 is SGDLS and CDR2 is YYNGEE. This CDR3 has 16 residues. Here the CDR3 reads CASSVAGLAGSYEQYF. The CDR3 DNA sequence: TGTGCCAGCAGCGTAGCTGGACTAGCGGGCTCCTACGAGCAGTACTTC.

The V call is TRBV6-5, the J call TRBJ2-1; a possible D gene is TRBD2 (5 bases). The CDR3 is 14 residues long. Between the trimmed V and J ends, which lost 4 bases and 5 bases, there was a span of 12 bases. Looked up from germline, CDR1 is MNHEY and CDR2 is SVGAGI. This CDR3 is CASSSRGRHNEQFF. The CDR3 DNA follows: TGTGCCAGCAGTTCCCGGGGTCGGCACAATGAGCAGTTCTTC.

The genes are TRBV7-2 and TRBJ1-1, with a tentative D call TRBD1 (5 bases). In germline, CDR1 is SGHTA, CDR2 FQGNSA. V was trimmed by 1 base and J by 5 bases, leaving 14 bases between them. The CDR3 contains 15 residues. CDR3 sequence (DNA): TGTGCCAGCAGCTTAGGGTTAGGGGTTGCGACTGAAGCTTTCTTT. This sequence encodes CASSLGLGVATEAFF.

The CDR3 loop is CASSPSPDRVTEAFF. CDR3 nucleotides: TGTGCCAGCAGCCCAAGCCCGGACAGGGTAACTGAAGCTTTCTTT. The chain joins TRBV5-4 to TRBJ1-1; 8 bases match TRBD1. Trimming removed 4 bases from V and 5 bases from J; junction bases left unmatched: 10. CDR3 length equals 15 residues. Germline CDR1 reads SGHNT; CDR2 reads YYREEE (reference sequence).

This sequence joins TRBV27 and TRBJ1-4, with 8 bases lining up with TRBD1. The V and J ends lost 8 bases and 7 bases, in that order; junction bases with no gene match: 6. CDR1 and CDR2 (germline): MNHEY, SMNVEV (reference sequence). The CDR3 contains 13 residues. The CDR3 here is CASGAGGGEKLFF. The CDR3 coding sequence is TGTGCCAGCGGCGCAGGGGGCGGTGAAAAACTGTTTTTT.

The chain uses TRBV5-1 and TRBJ2-7, with D perhaps TRBD2 (5 bases). Deletions cut 2 bases from V and 3 bases from J, with 6 bases between. CDR1 is SGHRS, CDR2 YFSETQ, per germline. This CDR3 region has 12 residues. CDR3 sequence: CASSFGDYEQYF. CDR3 nucleotide sequence: TGCGCCAGCAGCTTCGGGGACTACGAGCAGTACTTC.

The chain has TRBV7-9 and TRBJ2-1; TRBD2 matches 7 bases. The J segment lost 6 bases and the V segment lost 2 bases, leaving 4 bases of the junction unmatched. The CDR3 extends over 14 amino acids. Germline V lookup: CDR1 SEHNR, CDR2 FQNEAQ (reference sequence). CDR3 coding DNA: TGTGCCAGCAGCTTACAACGGGAGGCCAATGAGCAGTTCTTC. This sequence encodes CASSLQREANEQFF.

V gene TRBV10-3 combines with J gene TRBJ1-1; D may be TRBD1 (5 bases). The CDR3 has 12 amino acids. V was clipped by 7 bases and J by 5 bases, with 11 bases between them. Germline lookup yields CDR1 ENHRY and CDR2 SYGVKD. The CDR3 DNA sequence: TGTGCCATCAAGAGGGAGGGGACTGAAGCTTTCTTT. Residues: CAIKREGTEAFF.

V gene TRBV29-1 combines with J gene TRBJ1-1; perhaps TRBD1 as D (5 bases). Germline lookup yields CDR1 SQVTM and CDR2 ANQGSEA. The CDR3 covers 15 residues. V lost 8 bases, J lost 3 bases, and 22 bases lay in between. The CDR3 DNA sequence: TGCAGCCATTCAGCATCCTTTGACAGCGACACTGAAGCTTTCTTT. Its translation is CSHSASFDSDTEAFF.

CDR3 coding DNA: TGTGCTAGTGGTCCCGGGAGCGGCGGCTACACCTTC. It translates to CASGPGSGGYTF. The chain joins TRBV12-5 to TRBJ1-2; D uncertain. V lost 5 bases to trimming and J lost 8 bases, with 12 bases between them. This CDR3 is built from 12 residues. Germline V CDR1 and CDR2: LGHNT, FRNRAP.